The T cell receptor beta chain under discussion was sequenced for a study of patients and donors after allogeneic stem cell transplantation. TCRdb re-called the RT-PCR reads with MiXCR, one entry per CDR3 protein. The data hold about a million distinct CDR3 sequences, with approximately 19% observed a single time. The sequencing input was blood, either unsorted or a sorted T cell fraction (not recorded which). The clonotype originates from a human donor who was either an allogeneic HSCT recipient or a stem cell or donor lymphocyte infusion donor (not recorded which). It is not recorded whose cells these are; they may come from a transplant donor.

CDR3 coding DNA: TGCGCCAGCAGCTTGCGTCAGGGTCTGAATGAAAAACTGTTTTTT. This gives the protein CASSLRQGLNEKLFF. The chain carries TRBV5-1 and TRBJ1-4; D might be TRBD1 (5 bases). Trimming stripped 1 base from V and 5 bases from J, with 12 bases between. Germline assignment: CDR1 SGHRS and CDR2 YFSETQ. CDR3 size: 15 residues.